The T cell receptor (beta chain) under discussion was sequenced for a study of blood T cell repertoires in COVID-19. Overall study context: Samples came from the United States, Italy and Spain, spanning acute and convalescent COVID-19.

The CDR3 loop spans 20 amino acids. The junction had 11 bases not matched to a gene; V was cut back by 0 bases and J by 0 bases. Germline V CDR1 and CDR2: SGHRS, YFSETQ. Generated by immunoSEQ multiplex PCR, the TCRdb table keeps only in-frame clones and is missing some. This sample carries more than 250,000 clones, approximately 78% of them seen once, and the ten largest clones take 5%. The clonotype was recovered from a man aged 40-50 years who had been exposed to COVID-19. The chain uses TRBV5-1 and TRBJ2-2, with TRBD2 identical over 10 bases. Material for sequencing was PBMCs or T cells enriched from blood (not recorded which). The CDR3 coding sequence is TGCGCCAGCAGCTTGGCCTCTTCAGCTAGCGGGAGATCGAACACCGGGGAGCTGTTTTTT. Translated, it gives CASSLASSASGRSNTGELFF.